This T cell receptor beta chain was captured by sequencing in a study of control samples from healthy donors and cancer patients. TCRdb's copy holds only in-frame clones and misses some; the assay was immunoSEQ multiplex PCR. The table records about 92,000 clones, roughly 86% of them present only once. From germline, CDR1 is MDHEN and CDR2 SYDVKM. Losses at the gene ends were 5 bases for V and 2 bases for J; bases not matched to a gene: 5. CDR3 length: 15 amino acids. The chain employs TRBV28 and TRBJ2-2; 7 bases are shared with TRBD1. Sample: blood. This receptor was identified in a woman aged 55-70 years in good health. The CDR3 DNA reads TGTGCCAGCAGTCCCCGGGACAGAAACACCGGGGAGCTGTTTTTT. This codes for CASSPRDRNTGELFF.